Reported below is one T cell receptor (beta chain). Assay used: immunoSEQ multiplex PCR; TCRdb lists only in-frame clones, some missing. The sample lists fewer than 15,000 clones; 74% were seen once. The CDR3 is made up of 17 amino acids. Germline lookup yields CDR1 SGHTA and CDR2 FQGTGA. The V segment lost 3 bases and the J segment 3 bases; nucleotides outside the gene matches: 8. The data were obtained in a study of T cells after somatic rescue of genetic block. The sample consisted of peripheral blood mononuclear cells (PBMCs). V usage is TRBV7-3 and J usage is TRBJ1-1, with 12 bases aligning to TRBD1. The TCR sequence derives from a boy aged 5-17 years. The CDR3 region has the DNA TGTGCCAGCAGCTTCCGGGACAGGGGGCCGGTGGACACTGAAGCTTTCTTT. Its protein is CASSFRDRGPVDTEAFF.